This TCR beta chain comes out of a study of control samples from healthy donors and cancer patients. Method: immunoSEQ multiplex PCR; TCRdb's copy keeps in-frame clones and lacks some. Among under 100,000 clones listed, about 89% were seen once. The V gene lost 4 bases and the J gene lost 8 bases, with 15 bases spanning the gap. This CDR3 is built from 13 residues. Germline CDR1 reads SGHRS; CDR2 reads YFSETQ. This sequence joins TRBV5-1 and TRBJ1-2; tentative D call: TRBD1 (5 bases). The sequenced sample consisted of PBMCs. The TCR originated in a woman aged 45-59 years with colorectal cancer. The CDR3 here is CASSVGGGEGYTF. For the CDR3, the DNA is TGCGCCAGCAGCGTGGGCGGGGGGGAGGGCTACACCTTC.